The clone carrying this T cell receptor beta chain was detected ten times or more. A read error may account for a junction end that differs from germline. TCRdb reprocessed the 5' RACE reads with MiXCR, giving one entry per CDR3 protein. The table records about 360,000 distinct CDR3 sequences, over 5% of them present only once. This record belongs to a study of T cells after yellow fever vaccination. Germline CDR1 is SGHRS and CDR2 is YFSETQ. CDR3 size: 11 residues. Sequenced here: PBMCs, sampled 5 days after the yellow fever booster vaccination. The source is a man aged 30-40 years who received the YFV17D yellow fever vaccine. This rearrangement joins TRBV5-1 to TRBJ2-3; D is unresolved. The CDR3, as DNA: TGTGCCAGCAGCCGCACAGATACGCAGTATTTT. Translation: CASSRTDTQYF.